The T cell receptor (beta chain) described here comes from a study of blood T cell repertoires in COVID-19. Using immunoSEQ multiplex PCR, the repertoire was profiled, and TCRdb retains in-frame clones only, with some absent. The table lists some 150,000 clones, over 75% of them singletons. This CDR3 is 14 amino acids long. The J segment lost 7 bases and the V segment lost 0 bases, leaving 3 bases of the junction unmatched. Germline CDR1 is SGHTA and CDR2 is FQGTGA. The sample comprised peripheral blood. The chain has TRBV7-3 and TRBJ2-1; TRBD1 aligns across 7 bases. The receptor's source is a woman aged 55-70 years with COVID-19, enrolled during active disease. The chain's CDR3 is CASSLTQGENEQFF. DNA of the CDR3: TGTGCCAGCAGCTTAACCCAGGGGGAAAATGAGCAGTTCTTC.